The rows below give T cell receptor beta chains drawn from one sample of a study of T cells after posttransplantation cyclophosphamide. The protocol was immunoSEQ multiplex PCR, while the TCRdb copy is restricted to in-frame clones and leaves out a portion. The sample lists tens of thousands of clones, around 95% occurring once. Input material: PBMCs. These receptors all come from a woman aged 25 to 39 in good health and a related stem cell transplant donor. The CDR3 runs from the conserved cysteine through the conserved F or W. Fields, in order: J gene, clone size, D gene, V gene, CDR3 DNA, CDR3 protein. The D gene is left open where the match is weak. Expanded clones are given a class, and other clones once, few, many or no size at all.

J: TRBJ2-5; size: once; D: NA; V: TRBV28; DNA: TGTGCCAGCAGTTCTGAGGGGACCCAGTACTTC; CDR3: CASSSEGTQYF
J: TRBJ1-6; size: NA; D: NA; V: TRBV23-1; DNA: TGCGCCAGCAGTCAAGGAGGGTGTGTTAATTATAATTCACCCCTCCACTTT; CDR3: CASSQGGCVNYNSPLHF
J: TRBJ1-2; size: NA; D: TRBD1; V: TRBV11-2; DNA: TGTGCCAGCAGCTTAGGGACAGGTGGCTACACCTTC; CDR3: CASSLGTGGYTF
J: TRBJ1-4; size: NA; D: NA; V: TRBV7-2; DNA: TGTGCCAGCAGCTTAGGTGGGACACCTAATGAAAAACTGTTTTTT; CDR3: CASSLGGTPNEKLFF
J: TRBJ1-6; size: few; D: NA; V: TRBV5-1; DNA: TGCGCCAGCAGCTTTGACAAGAATTCACCCCTCCACTTT; CDR3: CASSFDKNSPLHF
J: TRBJ2-7; size: NA; D: NA; V: TRBV2; DNA: TGTGCCAGCAGGTCCGGGGGCGGGTACGAGCAGTACTTC; CDR3: CASRSGGGYEQYF
J: TRBJ1-6; size: NA; D: TRBD1; V: TRBV18; DNA: TGTGCCAGCTCACCACGTGGACAGGGATATAATTCACCCCTCCACTTT; CDR3: CASSPRGQGYNSPLHF
J: TRBJ2-3; size: NA; D: NA; V: TRBV7-2; DNA: TGTGCCAGCACACGTTCAGGGGGGGGTACGGCTACGCAGTATTTT; CDR3: CASTRSGGGTATQYF
J: TRBJ2-7; size: once; D: NA; V: TRBV10-3; DNA: TGTGCCATCAGTTACAGGGAGGGCTACGAGCAGTACTTC; CDR3: CAISYREGYEQYF
J: TRBJ1-5; size: once; D: NA; V: TRBV15; DNA: TGTGCCACCAGCGGTACACAAGATAGCAATCAGCCCCAGCATTTT; CDR3: CATSGTQDSNQPQHF
J: TRBJ1-5; size: NA; D: NA; V: TRBV5-6; DNA: TGTGCCAGCAGCTTGGGACAGTTTCAGCCCCAGCATTTT; CDR3: CASSLGQFQPQHF
J: TRBJ2-5; size: NA; D: TRBD1; V: TRBV5-1; DNA: TGCGCCAGCAGCTTGGGGGACAGGGGTCGAGAGACCCAGTACTTC; CDR3: CASSLGDRGRETQYF
J: TRBJ2-5; size: NA; D: NA; V: TRBV20-1; DNA: TGCAGTGCTAGGGCGCGAGAGACCCAGTACTTC; CDR3: CSARARETQYF
J: TRBJ2-1; size: NA; D: NA; V: TRBV5-6; DNA: TGTGCCAGCAGCTTCTCGAGCAGGGGAGGCAATGAGCAGTTCTTC; CDR3: CASSFSSRGGNEQFF
J: TRBJ1-3; size: NA; D: NA; V: TRBV5-5; DNA: TGTGCCAGCAGCTTGCAAGGGACTGGAAACACCATATATTTT; CDR3: CASSLQGTGNTIYF
J: TRBJ2-7; size: once; D: NA; V: TRBV4-1; DNA: TGCGCCAGCAGCCAACTAGGAGCCGTCGGCGAGCAGTACTTC; CDR3: CASSQLGAVGEQYF
J: TRBJ1-2; size: once; D: NA; V: TRBV11-2; DNA: TGTGCCAGCAGCCCAGGGGAGGACTATGGCTACACCTTC; CDR3: CASSPGEDYGYTF
J: TRBJ2-7; size: NA; D: TRBD1; V: TRBV4-1; DNA: TGCGCCAGCAGCCAACAAGATGGACAGGGGTACGAGCAGTACTTC; CDR3: CASSQQDGQGYEQYF
J: TRBJ1-4; size: NA; D: NA; V: TRBV18; DNA: TGTGCCAGCTCACGGGGATCGGCGGCTAATGAAAAACTGTTTTTT; CDR3: CASSRGSAANEKLFF
J: TRBJ2-5; size: NA; D: NA; V: TRBV29-1; DNA: TGCAGCGTTGGTGGGGGATCTCAAGAGACCCAGTACTTC; CDR3: CSVGGGSQETQYF
J: TRBJ2-3; size: NA; D: TRBD1; V: TRBV29-1; DNA: TGCAGCGTTGAGGGTGGGACAGGGGGCACAGATACGCAGTATTTT; CDR3: CSVEGGTGGTDTQYF
J: TRBJ2-1; size: once; D: NA; V: TRBV9; DNA: TGTGCCAGCAGCCTTACATACAATGAGCAGTTCTTC; CDR3: CASSLTYNEQFF
J: TRBJ2-1; size: NA; D: TRBD2; V: TRBV11-3; DNA: TGTGCCAGCAGCTTAGAGGGGGGGGGATACAATGAGCAGTTCTTC; CDR3: CASSLEGGGYNEQFF
J: TRBJ1-5; size: NA; D: NA; V: TRBV7-8; DNA: TGTGCCAGCAGCCTCGGCCAGCCCAATCAGCCCCAGCATTTT; CDR3: CASSLGQPNQPQHF
J: TRBJ2-1; size: NA; D: TRBD2; V: TRBV7-2; DNA: TGTGCCAGCAGCCCTGCCCCTCGGCTAGCGGGGGGGTATGAGCAGTTCTTC; CDR3: CASSPAPRLAGGYEQFF
J: TRBJ1-1; size: NA; D: TRBD1; V: TRBV25-1; DNA: TGTGCCAGCAGTGGCAGATCGGTAAGGACAGGGGAGAACACTGAAGCTTTCTTT; CDR3: CASSGRSVRTGENTEAFF
J: TRBJ2-7; size: NA; D: TRBD1; V: TRBV7-8; DNA: TGTGCCAGCAGCTACGGGACAGGGGGCTTTCCCGAGCAGTACTTC; CDR3: CASSYGTGGFPEQYF
J: TRBJ2-2; size: NA; D: NA; V: TRBV6-5; DNA: TGTGCCATCCGAATGGACGCCGGGGAGCTGTTTTTT; CDR3: CAIRMDAGELFF
J: TRBJ1-1; size: NA; D: NA; V: TRBV30; DNA: TGTGCCTGGAGCGCCGGACCCGCCAGTACTTTCTTT; CDR3: CAWSAGPASTFF
J: TRBJ2-5; size: NA; D: NA; V: TRBV5-6; DNA: TGTGCCAGCAGCTTGGGTCCGCTTTTCTACTTC; CDR3: CASSLGPLFYF
J: TRBJ1-2; size: once; D: NA; V: TRBV5-1; DNA: TGCGCCAGCAGCTTGGCCGGGACGGGCTATGGCTACACCTTC; CDR3: CASSLAGTGYGYTF
J: TRBJ1-2; size: once; D: NA; V: TRBV7-3; DNA: TGTGCCAGCAGCTTAAACCAGGGCTATGGCTACACCTTC; CDR3: CASSLNQGYGYTF
J: TRBJ2-3; size: NA; D: NA; V: TRBV29-1; DNA: TGCAGCGTTGTTCCCCCGACAGATACGCAGTATTTT; CDR3: CSVVPPTDTQYF
J: TRBJ2-1; size: NA; D: NA; V: TRBV29-1; DNA: TGCAGCGTTGATAGGGGGGCAGGGACCACCTACAATGAGCAGTTCTTC; CDR3: CSVDRGAGTTYNEQFF
J: TRBJ2-3; size: NA; D: TRBD2; V: TRBV28; DNA: TGTGCCAGCAGCATGACTAGCGGGGGATACACAGATACGCAGTATTTT; CDR3: CASSMTSGGYTDTQYF
J: TRBJ2-1; size: NA; D: NA; V: TRBV7-8; DNA: TGTGCCAGCAGCGCCCTAGTGGGGTACGTTTACAATGAGCAGTTCTTC; CDR3: CASSALVGYVYNEQFF
J: TRBJ1-1; size: NA; D: NA; V: TRBV27; DNA: TGTGCCAGCAGTGTAAGCCCCGGGGTGGGGGCCAACACTGAAGCTTTCTTT; CDR3: CASSVSPGVGANTEAFF
J: TRBJ2-2; size: NA; D: NA; V: TRBV7-9; DNA: TGTGCCAGCAGCTTAGATTTTGTGGAGGAGCTGTTTTTT; CDR3: CASSLDFVEELFF
J: TRBJ2-2; size: NA; D: NA; V: TRBV7-3; DNA: TGTGCCAGCAGCTTAAGGGGACAACGGGCTGGGGAGCTGTTTTTT; CDR3: CASSLRGQRAGELFF
J: TRBJ1-1; size: NA; D: NA; V: TRBV6-5; DNA: TGTGCCAGCAGTTCAAGAGGTGGGCAGAGGGCTTTCTTT; CDR3: CASSSRGGQRAFF
J: TRBJ1-1; size: NA; D: TRBD1; V: TRBV19; DNA: TGTGCCAGCCGGGACAGGGTATTAAACGCTGAAGCTTTCTTT; CDR3: CASRDRVLNAEAFF
J: TRBJ2-3; size: NA; D: NA; V: TRBV19; DNA: TGTGCCAGTAGTAGGGGGGCTGGGGGCACAGATACGCAGTATTTT; CDR3: CASSRGAGGTDTQYF
J: TRBJ2-2; size: NA; D: TRBD2; V: TRBV19; DNA: TGTGCCAGTAGTATAGTAGGGACTAGGTCACCCCCGGCCGGGGAGCTGTTTTTT; CDR3: CASSIVGTRSPPAGELFF
J: TRBJ2-3; size: once; D: TRBD2; V: TRBV7-9; DNA: TGTGCCAGCAGCCGGGCGGGAGTCACAGATACGCAGTATTTT; CDR3: CASSRAGVTDTQYF
J: TRBJ1-1; size: NA; D: NA; V: TRBV9; DNA: TGTGCCAGCAGCGGAGCCGGGGCTACGGCTGAAGCTTTCTTT; CDR3: CASSGAGATAEAFF
J: TRBJ2-2; size: NA; D: NA; V: TRBV6-5; DNA: TGTGCCAGCAGGTACACCAACACCGGGGAGCTGTTTTTT; CDR3: CASRYTNTGELFF
J: TRBJ1-2; size: NA; D: NA; V: TRBV12-5; DNA: TGTGCTAGTGGCTCCACGGATGGCTACACCTTC; CDR3: CASGSTDGYTF
J: TRBJ1-5; size: NA; D: NA; V: TRBV18; DNA: TGTGCCAGCTCACCAACGACAGAAGGGAATCAGCCCCAGCATTTT; CDR3: CASSPTTEGNQPQHF
J: TRBJ2-5; size: NA; D: TRBD2; V: TRBV10-2; DNA: TGCGCCAGCAGCTTTAGCGGGGGGGCCGCTGAGACCCAGTACTTC; CDR3: CASSFSGGAAETQYF
J: TRBJ2-4; size: NA; D: TRBD2; V: TRBV7-2; DNA: TGTGCCAGCAGCTTACGGGGAGGGATAGCCAAAAACATTCAGTACTTC; CDR3: CASSLRGGIAKNIQYF
J: TRBJ1-3; size: NA; D: TRBD1; V: TRBV10-3; DNA: TGTGCCACCAGGGGGACAGGATCTCCCTCTGGAAACACCATATATTTT; CDR3: CATRGTGSPSGNTIYF
J: TRBJ2-1; size: NA; D: TRBD2; V: TRBV7-8; DNA: TGTGCCAGCAGCTTAAGGGGACTAGCGGGGGGGCTCTCCTACAATGAGCAGTTCTTC; CDR3: CASSLRGLAGGLSYNEQFF
J: TRBJ1-6; size: NA; D: NA; V: TRBV9; DNA: TGTGCCAGCAGCGTAGATGGGGGAGACAATTCACCCCTCCACTTT; CDR3: CASSVDGGDNSPLHF
J: TRBJ2-3; size: NA; D: TRBD2; V: TRBV4-3; DNA: TGCGCCAGCAGCCAAGGCTGGACTAGCGGGGCAGATACGCAGTATTTT; CDR3: CASSQGWTSGADTQYF
J: TRBJ1-1; size: NA; D: NA; V: TRBV5-6; DNA: TGTGCCAGCAGCCTGAATGGCGGGGCGATTACTGAAGCTTTCTTT; CDR3: CASSLNGGAITEAFF
J: TRBJ1-1; size: NA; D: TRBD1; V: TRBV27; DNA: TGTGCCAGCAGTTCAGGACAGGGAGGGATGAACACTGAAGCTTTCTTT; CDR3: CASSSGQGGMNTEAFF
J: TRBJ2-7; size: NA; D: NA; V: TRBV12-5; DNA: TGTGCTAGTGGTTTGCCCCCGGTTTACGAGCAGTACTTC; CDR3: CASGLPPVYEQYF
J: TRBJ2-5; size: NA; D: TRBD2; V: TRBV7-9; DNA: TGTGCCAGCAGCCCTAGGACTAGCGGATACGGGGGAGAGACCCAGTACTTC; CDR3: CASSPRTSGYGGETQYF